This TCR beta chain is from a study of blood T cells in healthy people across ages. Study details: Template switching captured about one barcoded beta molecule per two T cells. Study observations and caveats: TCR beta diversity per million T cells fell roughly linearly with age.

This clonotype has only a few counts. Its antigen is not known. The CDR3 has 13 residues. V was pared by 4 bases and J by 5 bases, with 11 bases between. With a J-beta primer mix and a sample-barcoded 5' primer, a second PCR ran roughly 6 to 11 cycles. TCRdb reanalysed the 5' RACE reads using MiXCR and keeps one entry per CDR3 protein. The repertoire holds 780,000 or so distinct CDR3 sequences, with approximately 53% as singletons. The V gene is TRBV12-3 or TRBV12-4, the J gene TRBJ2-5; D is unresolved. What was sequenced was blood. The sequence was collected from a man aged 35-49 years in good health. The CDR3 DNA sequence: TGTGCCAGCAGTTCCAGCCTTTGGGAGACCCAGTACTTC. Translated: CASSSSLWETQYF.